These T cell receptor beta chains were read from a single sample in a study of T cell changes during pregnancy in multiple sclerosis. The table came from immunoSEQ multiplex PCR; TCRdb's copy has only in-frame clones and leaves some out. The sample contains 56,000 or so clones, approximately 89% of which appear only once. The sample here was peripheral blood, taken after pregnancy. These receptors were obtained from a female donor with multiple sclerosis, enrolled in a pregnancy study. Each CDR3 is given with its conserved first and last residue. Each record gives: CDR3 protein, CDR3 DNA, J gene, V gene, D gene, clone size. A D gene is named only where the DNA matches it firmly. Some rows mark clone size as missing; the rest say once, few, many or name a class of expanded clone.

CDR3: CASSSWTAIEGYGYTF
DNA: TGTGCCAGCAGCTCGTGGACAGCCATCGAGGGCTATGGCTACACCTTC
J: TRBJ1-2
V: TRBV7-8
D: NA
size: NA

CDR3: CASSLGQGAYEQYF
DNA: TGTGCCAGCAGCTTGGGACAGGGGGCCTACGAGCAGTACTTC
J: TRBJ2-7
V: TRBV7-2
D: TRBD1
size: NA

CDR3: CASSGEVFGEQFF
DNA: TGTGCCAGCAGCGGCGAGGTTTTTGGTGAGCAGTTCTTC
J: TRBJ2-1
V: TRBV28
D: NA
size: NA

CDR3: CASSPYHRGDSSYNEQFF
DNA: TGTGCCAGCAGCCCCTATCACAGGGGGGATAGCTCCTACAATGAGCAGTTCTTC
J: TRBJ2-1
V: TRBV7-2
D: TRBD1
size: NA

CDR3: CAWSSRGGSYGYTF
DNA: TGTGCCTGGAGTTCTCGGGGGGGCAGCTATGGCTACACCTTC
J: TRBJ1-2
V: TRBV30
D: NA
size: NA

CDR3: CASSAGLPGGGYTF
DNA: TGTGCCAGCAGCGCCGGACTCCCGGGGGGAGGCTACACCTTC
J: TRBJ1-2
V: TRBV9
D: NA
size: NA

CDR3: CACDPSGGTDTQYF
DNA: TGTGCCTGCGACCCTAGCGGGGGCACAGATACGCAGTATTTT
J: TRBJ2-3
V: TRBV30
D: TRBD2
size: NA

CDR3: CASSPQNRGDYGYTF
DNA: TGTGCCAGCAGTCCTCAAAACAGGGGGGACTATGGCTACACCTTC
J: TRBJ1-2
V: TRBV25-1
D: TRBD1
size: few

CDR3: CASSSGTVSYNEQFF
DNA: TGCGCCAGCAGTTCCGGGACAGTCTCCTACAATGAGCAGTTCTTC
J: TRBJ2-1
V: TRBV23-1
D: TRBD1
size: NA

CDR3: CASIGVMNTEAFF
DNA: TGTGCCAGCATAGGGGTGATGAACACTGAAGCTTTCTTT
J: TRBJ1-1
V: TRBV28
D: NA
size: NA

CDR3: CASSLDGGRTDTQYF
DNA: TGCGCCAGCAGCTTAGACGGGGGGCGCACAGATACGCAGTATTTT
J: TRBJ2-3
V: TRBV5-1
D: NA
size: once

CDR3: CASSTGTGLSYEQYF
DNA: TGTGCCAGCAGCACCGGGACAGGGCTCTCCTACGAGCAGTACTTC
J: TRBJ2-7
V: TRBV5-5
D: TRBD1
size: NA

CDR3: CASSLSGGTEAFF
DNA: TGTGCCAGCAGCTTATCGGGAGGCACTGAAGCTTTCTTT
J: TRBJ1-1
V: TRBV5-6
D: NA
size: NA

CDR3: CASSLWTGLTDTQYF
DNA: TGTGCCAGCAGCTTGTGGACAGGGCTCACAGATACGCAGTATTTT
J: TRBJ2-3
V: TRBV7-9
D: TRBD1
size: NA

CDR3: CASRMVQGEDEAFF
DNA: TGTGCCAGCAGAATGGTACAGGGGGAGGATGAAGCTTTCTTT
J: TRBJ1-1
V: TRBV6-1
D: TRBD1
size: NA

CDR3: CAWSVGEWSQPQHF
DNA: TGTGCCTGGAGTGTCGGGGAGTGGAGTCAGCCCCAGCATTTT
J: TRBJ1-5
V: TRBV30
D: NA
size: NA

CDR3: CSVPEHSLPDNSQETQYF
DNA: TGCAGCGTCCCTGAGCATTCCCTGCCGGACAATTCACAAGAGACCCAGTACTTC
J: TRBJ2-5
V: TRBV29-1
D: NA
size: once

CDR3: CASSFRSGDGYTF
DNA: TGTGCCAGCAGCTTCCGCTCGGGGGACGGCTACACCTTC
J: TRBJ1-2
V: TRBV7-2
D: NA
size: NA

CDR3: CASSPARGDNEQFF
DNA: TGCGCCAGCAGCCCCGCCAGGGGGGACAATGAGCAGTTCTTC
J: TRBJ2-1
V: TRBV5-1
D: NA
size: NA

CDR3: CASSRRQGSNQPQHF
DNA: TGTGCCAGCAGTAGGAGACAGGGTAGCAATCAGCCCCAGCATTTT
J: TRBJ1-5
V: TRBV6-5
D: TRBD1
size: NA

CDR3: CASSLKAGGYEMDYGYTF
DNA: TGTGCCAGCAGTTTAAAGGCAGGGGGCTATGAGATGGACTATGGCTACACCTTC
J: TRBJ1-2
V: TRBV27
D: TRBD1
size: once

CDR3: CASSPITGTYEQYF
DNA: TGTGCCAGCAGCCCCATAACAGGGACCTACGAGCAGTACTTC
J: TRBJ2-7
V: TRBV7-2
D: NA
size: NA

CDR3: CASRISSGGETQYF
DNA: TGTGCCAGCAGGATTAGTAGCGGGGGAGAGACCCAGTACTTC
J: TRBJ2-5
V: TRBV7-2
D: TRBD2
size: NA

CDR3: CASSLSGRFTEAFF
DNA: TGCGCCAGCAGCCTCTCAGGGCGTTTCACTGAAGCTTTCTTT
J: TRBJ1-1
V: TRBV5-1
D: NA
size: NA

CDR3: CSVDTGTGELFF
DNA: TGCAGCGTTGACACGGGTACGGGGGAGCTGTTTTTT
J: TRBJ2-2
V: TRBV29-1
D: NA
size: few

CDR3: CATSRGTPGGYGYTF
DNA: TGTGCCACCAGCAGAGGGACTCCGGGGGGTTATGGCTACACCTTC
J: TRBJ1-2
V: TRBV15
D: NA
size: NA

CDR3: CASSPDRFYGYTF
DNA: TGTGCCAGCTCTCCGGACAGATTCTATGGCTACACCTTC
J: TRBJ1-2
V: TRBV18
D: NA
size: NA

CDR3: CASSLGQSIHNEQFF
DNA: TGCGCCAGCAGCCTGGGACAGTCCATCCACAATGAGCAGTTCTTC
J: TRBJ2-1
V: TRBV5-1
D: TRBD1
size: NA

CDR3: CASDTGTALIYTEAFF
DNA: TGTGCCAGCGATACAGGGACGGCCCTAATTTATACTGAAGCTTTCTTT
J: TRBJ1-1
V: TRBV2
D: NA
size: NA

CDR3: CASSLGLAYGYTF
DNA: TGTGCCAGCAGTTTGGGCCTGGCCTATGGCTACACCTTC
J: TRBJ1-2
V: TRBV27
D: NA
size: once

CDR3: CAWSRGTLGEQFF
DNA: TGTGCCTGGAGTCGCGGGACTCTGGGTGAGCAGTTCTTC
J: TRBJ2-1
V: TRBV30
D: NA
size: NA

CDR3: CASSLNRVKNSPLHF
DNA: TGTGCCAGCAGCTTAAACAGGGTTAAAAATTCACCCCTCCACTTT
J: TRBJ1-6
V: TRBV7-2
D: NA
size: NA

CDR3: CASRSSEAQGYTF
DNA: TGTGCCAGCAGGTCATCGGAGGCGCAAGGCTACACCTTC
J: TRBJ1-2
V: TRBV5-4
D: NA
size: NA

CDR3: CASRLDRPAGNTIYF
DNA: TGTGCCAGCAGATTGGACAGACCGGCAGGAAACACCATATATTTT
J: TRBJ1-3
V: TRBV2
D: NA
size: once

CDR3: CAISVGQDKSYEQYF
DNA: TGTGCCATCAGTGTTGGACAGGATAAGTCCTACGAGCAGTACTTC
J: TRBJ2-7
V: TRBV10-3
D: TRBD1
size: NA

CDR3: CASSSGVIFKNIQYF
DNA: TGTGCCAGCAGTTCCGGGGTAATATTCAAAAACATTCAGTACTTC
J: TRBJ2-4
V: TRBV11-1
D: NA
size: NA

CDR3: CASSRLIRASGGGSYEQYF
DNA: TGCGCCAGCAGCCGCCTAATCAGGGCTAGCGGGGGGGGTTCCTACGAGCAGTACTTC
J: TRBJ2-7
V: TRBV4-1
D: TRBD2
size: NA

CDR3: CASSRGDGYTF
DNA: TGTGCCAGCAGCCGGGGAGATGGCTACACCTTC
J: TRBJ1-2
V: TRBV14
D: NA
size: NA

CDR3: CATSRGGLTQETQYF
DNA: TGTGCCACCAGCAGAGGAGGCCTGACTCAAGAGACCCAGTACTTC
J: TRBJ2-5
V: TRBV15
D: NA
size: NA

CDR3: CASSLAAGRGEKLFF
DNA: TGTGCCAGCAGCTTGGCCGCGGGGCGCGGTGAAAAACTGTTTTTT
J: TRBJ1-4
V: TRBV5-6
D: NA
size: NA

CDR3: CASSLGAPGTGYGYTF
DNA: TGCGCCAGCAGCTTGGGGGCACCCGGGACAGGCTATGGCTACACCTTC
J: TRBJ1-2
V: TRBV5-1
D: TRBD1
size: NA

CDR3: CASSYSVLGGTEAFF
DNA: TGTGCCAGCAGTTACTCCGTTCTGGGGGGCACTGAAGCTTTCTTT
J: TRBJ1-1
V: TRBV6-6
D: NA
size: NA

CDR3: CASGLGGNTEAFF
DNA: TGTGCCAGTGGCCTAGGAGGGAACACTGAAGCTTTCTTT
J: TRBJ1-1
V: TRBV2
D: NA
size: few

CDR3: CASSFGGTNSYNEQFF
DNA: TGTGCCAGCAGCTTCGGTGGGACTAACTCCTACAATGAGCAGTTCTTC
J: TRBJ2-1
V: TRBV7-2
D: TRBD2
size: NA

CDR3: CASSLLDRNTGELFF
DNA: TGTGCCAGCAGCTTGCTTGACAGAAACACCGGGGAGCTGTTTTTT
J: TRBJ2-2
V: TRBV5-6
D: NA
size: NA

CDR3: CASSPVRQGNEKLFF
DNA: TGTGCCAGCTCACCAGTGCGCCAGGGGAATGAAAAACTGTTTTTT
J: TRBJ1-4
V: TRBV18
D: NA
size: NA

CDR3: CASSPDSLNTEAFF
DNA: TGTGCCAGCAGCCCGGACAGCTTGAACACTGAAGCTTTCTTT
J: TRBJ1-1
V: TRBV2
D: NA
size: NA

CDR3: CASSIDRRRINYGYTF
DNA: TGTGCCAGTAGTATAGATCGGAGAAGGATTAACTATGGCTACACCTTC
J: TRBJ1-2
V: TRBV19
D: NA
size: NA

CDR3: CASGSGGTETQYF
DNA: TGTGCCAGCGGGAGCGGGGGCACGGAGACCCAGTACTTC
J: TRBJ2-5
V: TRBV6-1
D: TRBD2
size: once

CDR3: CASSLAVGGSYNEQFF
DNA: TGTGCCAGCAGCTTGGCCGTGGGGGGGTCCTACAATGAGCAGTTCTTC
J: TRBJ2-1
V: TRBV5-5
D: TRBD2
size: NA

CDR3: CASSQGQGDQPQHF
DNA: TGCGCCAGCAGCCAAGGACAGGGCGATCAGCCCCAGCATTTT
J: TRBJ1-5
V: TRBV4-3
D: TRBD1
size: NA

CDR3: CASSITGAAETQYF
DNA: TGTGCCAGCAGCATCACAGGGGCGGCAGAGACCCAGTACTTC
J: TRBJ2-5
V: TRBV7-3
D: TRBD1
size: NA

CDR3: CASSAGQASGNTIYF
DNA: TGCGCCAGCAGCGCCGGACAGGCCTCTGGAAACACCATATATTTT
J: TRBJ1-3
V: TRBV5-1
D: TRBD1
size: NA

CDR3: CATSLPTPGGELFF
DNA: TGTGCCACCAGCCTTCCTACTCCGGGGGGGGAGCTGTTTTTT
J: TRBJ2-2
V: TRBV15
D: NA
size: NA

CDR3: CAISERQGLGGYTF
DNA: TGTGCCATCAGTGAGCGACAGGGGCTCGGGGGCTACACCTTC
J: TRBJ1-2
V: TRBV10-3
D: TRBD1
size: NA